This TCR beta chain was recovered during a study of regulatory T cells in long-lasting Graves disease. At least ten counts were recorded for this clonotype. Its antigen is not identified. Mismatch with germline at one junction end may stem from a read error. Combining iRepertoire HTBI primers with Arm-PCR of CDR3 regions, the authors built TCR beta libraries. One entry per CDR3 protein results from TCRdb running MiXCR on the multiplex PCR reads. Among 300,000 to 400,000 distinct CDR3 sequences, approximately 15% were seen once, and the ten largest hold about 27%. CDR1 is MDHEN, CDR2 SYDVKM, per germline. CDR3 size: 13 residues. Time point defined: newly diagnosed GD, antithyroid drugs for less than 3 months. The authors made the TCR library using RNA they extracted from PBMCs. As a group, patients came from one endocrinology department in Xi'an, China. Whole-study results and caveats: Persistent disease favored TRBV28, TRBJ1-2 and TRBJ2-5. No thyroid tissue was studied; the work used peripheral blood only.

These records were also assigned to another study, of T cells in Graves' hyperthyroidism and ophthalmopathy. From that study: Exclusion criteria comprised uncontrolled infection, other autoimmune disease, pregnancy or lactation.

The specimen comprised peripheral blood mononuclear cells (PBMCs), sampled at new diagnosis, from a patient treated with antithyroid drugs. The receptor's source is a middle-aged man with Graves disease. The gene calls are TRBV28 and TRBJ1-2, with a weak D call TRBD1 (6 bases). CDR3 sequence (DNA): TGTGCCAGCAGATTATATACAGGGTATGGCTACACCTTC. Its protein product is CASRLYTGYGYTF.